These 31 T cell receptor beta chains share one sample of origin, sequenced in a study of blood T cell repertoires in COVID-19. Sequencing was performed with immunoSEQ multiplex PCR; in TCRdb, only in-frame clones are kept and a portion is missing. The sample includes roughly 180,000 clones, about 83% seen only once; the top ten take under 9.5%. Sequenced: PBMCs or T cells enriched from blood (not recorded which). The receptors shown here come from a woman aged 25 to 45 who had recovered from COVID-19.

The V gene is TRBV7-9, the J gene TRBJ1-2; 7 bases line up with TRBD1. The V segment lost 0 bases and the J segment 5 bases; nucleotides outside the gene matches: 12. Germline V gives CDR1 SEHNR, CDR2 FQNEAQ (reference sequence). This CDR3 is built from 17 residues. The CDR3, as DNA: TGTGCCAGCAGCTTAGCGCAGACAGGGTTTTCTTCGTATGGCTACACCTTC. Residues: CASSLAQTGFSSYGYTF.

J is TRBJ2-1 and V is TRBV4-2, with 10 bases aligning to TRBD2. Germline V CDR1 and CDR2: LGHNA, YNFKEQ. The CDR3 covers 15 residues. With 0 bases clipped from V and 7 bases from J, the junction kept 3 bases outside the gene matches. This CDR3 is CASSQDLLAGNEQFF. Here the CDR3 DNA reads TGTGCCAGCAGCCAAGATCTACTAGCGGGAAATGAGCAGTTCTTC.

The rearrangement joins TRBV6-5 to TRBJ2-1; the D is unclear. The CDR3 runs to 14 residues. CDR1 MNHEY and CDR2 SVGAGI come from the germline V gene. Trimming left V 0 bases short and J 15 bases short, with 18 bases between. This chain's CDR3 is CASSYSGETLDAFF. The DNA for the CDR3 is TGTGCCAGCAGTTACTCGGGCGAGACCCTTGACGCGTTCTTC.

This rearrangement joins TRBV5-6 to TRBJ2-1; the D gene is possibly TRBD1 (6 bases). CDR3 length: 13 amino acids. With 4 bases removed from V and 8 bases from J, the gap between germline ends came to 13 bases. Germline V lookup: CDR1 SGHDT, CDR2 YYEEEE. Written as DNA, the CDR3 is TGTGCCAGCAGCGTCAGGGGATGGGATGAGCAGTTCTTC. Its protein is CASSVRGWDEQFF. The whole variable domain, filled in from reference TRBV5-6 and TRBJ2-1, reads DAGVTQSPTHLIKTRGQQVTLRCSPKSGHDTVSWYQQALGQGPQFIFQYYEEEERQRGNFPDRFSGHQFPNYSSELNVNALLLGDSALYLCASSVRGWDEQFFGPGTRLTVL.

The chain couples TRBV11-2 to TRBJ2-7; the D gene is possibly TRBD2 (6 bases). There are 13 residues in the CDR3. Trimming removed 1 base at V and 7 bases at J, with 11 bases between. Looked up from germline, CDR1 is SGHAT and CDR2 is FQNNGV. DNA for the CDR3: TGTGCCAGCAGCTTAGTTCCAGCGGGTGAGCAGTACTTC. This encodes CASSLVPAGEQYF.

This clone was picked up one time. This chain joins TRBV14 and TRBJ2-1; 12 bases line up with TRBD2. Looked up from germline, CDR1 is SGHDN and CDR2 is FVKESK. Unmatched junction bases numbered 2, after V lost 4 bases and J lost 4 bases. The CDR3 loop spans 15 amino acids. The CDR3 coding sequence is TGTGCCAGCAGCCGTGGACTAGCGGGGTACAATGAGCAGTTCTTC. Its protein is CASSRGLAGYNEQFF.

The chain couples TRBV11-2 to TRBJ2-7, with 10 nucleotides matching TRBD2. The CDR3 spans 16 residues. The V gene's germline CDR1 is SGHAT and CDR2 FQNNGV. V was pared by 3 bases and J by 7 bases, with 12 bases of the junction left unmatched. CDR3 sequence: CASSFLGPAGGGEQYF. The CDR3 DNA reads TGTGCCAGCAGCTTTCTTGGTCCAGCGGGAGGGGGTGAGCAGTACTTC. The entire variable domain, with the rest obtained from reference TRBV11-2 and TRBJ2-7, is as follows: EAGVAQSPRYKIIEKRQSVAFWCNPISGHATLYWYQQILGQGPKLLIQFQNNGVVDDSQLPKDRFSAERLKGVDSTLKIQPAKLEDSAVYLCASSFLGPAGGGEQYFGPGTRLTVT.

The chain joins TRBV3-1 (or the pseudogene TRBV3-2) to TRBJ1-2, with a weak D call TRBD1 (6 bases). The CDR3 has 15 residues. V lost 4 bases and J 4 bases, leaving 16 bases between the germline ends. CDR1 LGHDT and CDR2 YNNKEL come from the germline V gene (reference sequence). CDR3 residues: CASSPFRDIGYGYTF. The CDR3 bases are TGTGCCAGCAGCCCCTTTCGGGACATAGGCTATGGCTACACCTTC.

The chain recombines TRBV10-3 with TRBJ2-2, with TRBD2 matching 7 bases. Germline V CDR1 and CDR2: ENHRY, SYGVKD. The junction had 2 bases not matched to a gene; V was cut back by 4 bases and J by 0 bases. This CDR3 has 15 amino acids. CDR3 coding DNA: TGTGCCATCAGTGGGGGGGGTTCGAACACCGGGGAGCTGTTTTTT. It encodes CAISGGGSNTGELFF.

The DNA of the CDR3 is TGTGCCAGCAAGCGTCCGGGGGACGAGCAGTACTTC. Protein product: CASKRPGDEQYF. The chain has TRBV27 and TRBJ2-7; D is possibly TRBD2 (6 bases). Trimming cost V 7 bases and J 5 bases, with 12 bases left between them. Germline values: CDR1 MNHEY, CDR2 SMNVEV (reference sequence). This CDR3 spans 12 amino acids.

The gene calls are TRBV30 and TRBJ1-1; D not resolved. In germline, CDR1 is GTSNPN, CDR2 SVGIG (reference sequence). V was cut by 3 bases and J by 4 bases, with 9 bases left in between. There are 12 residues in the CDR3. This chain's CDR3 is CAWRGSGTEAFF. The CDR3 nucleotides read TGTGCCTGGAGGGGTTCGGGCACTGAAGCTTTCTTT. The entire variable domain, with the rest obtained from reference TRBV30 and TRBJ1-1, is as follows: SQTIHQWPATLVQPVGSPLSLECTVEGTSNPNLYWYRQAAGRGLQLLFYSVGIGQISSEVPQNLSASRPQDRQFILSSKKLLLSDSGFYLCAWRGSGTEAFFGQGTRLTVV.

This rearrangement joins TRBV29-1 to TRBJ1-2, with D possibly being TRBD1 (5 bases). From germline, CDR1 is SQVTM and CDR2 ANQGSEA. V gave up 7 bases and J gave up 7 bases, with 16 bases separating them. This CDR3 comprises 12 residues. CDR3 in amino acids: CSAEEGQGGYTF. In nucleotides, the CDR3 is TGCAGCGCCGAGGAGGGGCAGGGTGGCTACACCTTC.

The V gene is TRBV27, the J gene TRBJ1-1; 7 positions agree with TRBD1. The CDR3 length is 13 residues. CDR1 is MNHEY, CDR2 SMNVEV, per germline (reference sequence). The ends lost 9 bases at V and 1 base at J; junction bases unmatched: 5. The CDR3 region is CASTGAKNTEAFF. In nucleotides, the CDR3 is TGTGCCAGTACAGGGGCGAAGAACACTGAAGCTTTCTTT.

The V gene is TRBV4-2, the J gene TRBJ2-1; TRBD2 aligns across 10 bases. There are 17 residues in the CDR3. Germline trimming cut 4 bases from V and 1 base from J; bases unmatched to any gene: 7. CDR1 and CDR2 from the germline V gene are LGHNA and YNFKEQ. The CDR3 region is CASSPGRTSGSYNEQFF. CDR3 coding DNA: TGTGCCAGCAGCCCGGGGCGGACTAGCGGATCCTACAATGAGCAGTTCTTC.

This rearrangement joins TRBV25-1 to TRBJ1-5; weak D call: TRBD1 (6 bases). Trimming removed 2 bases at V and 4 bases at J, with 6 bases between. CDR1 is MGHDK and CDR2 is SYGVNS in the germline V gene. This CDR3 is built from 13 residues. The CDR3 region is CASSEQGNQPQHF. The CDR3 DNA reads as TGTGCCAGCAGTGAACAGGGGAATCAGCCCCAGCATTTT.

The V and J genes are TRBV27 and TRBJ2-1; 8 bases agree with TRBD2. The CDR3 is made up of 15 amino acids. In germline, CDR1 is MNHEY, CDR2 SMNVEV (reference sequence). Germline trimming cut 5 bases from V and 5 bases from J; bases unmatched to any gene: 8. CDR3 nucleotide sequence: TGTGCCAGCAGTACCCCGGGACTAGAAAACAATGAGCAGTTCTTC. This sequence encodes CASSTPGLENNEQFF.

The V and J genes are TRBV20-1 and TRBJ2-1; D is unclear. From germline, CDR1 is DFQATT and CDR2 SNEGSKA (reference sequence). The V and J ends lost 6 bases and 9 bases respectively, with 9 bases between them. This CDR3 has 10 amino acids. CDR3 coding DNA: TGCAGTGCCCTGCTATCTGAGCAGTTCTTC. This translates into CSALLSEQFF.

The chain is built from TRBV3-1 (or the pseudogene TRBV3-2) and TRBJ1-5; D is undetermined. This CDR3 has 14 residues. V was shortened by 0 bases and J by 11 bases, with 14 bases between the two germline ends. The germline CDR1 and CDR2 sequences are LGHDT and YNNKEL (reference sequence). The CDR3: CASSQDSVTPAQHF. The CDR3 DNA is TGTGCCAGCAGCCAAGATTCAGTAACCCCAGCCCAGCATTTT.

The V and J genes are TRBV9 and TRBJ2-1; 12 positions agree with TRBD2. The CDR3 spans 16 residues. With 4 bases clipped from V and 4 bases from J, the junction kept 6 bases outside the gene matches. In germline, CDR1 is SGDLS, CDR2 YYNGEE. The CDR3 DNA reads as TGTGCCAGCAGCCCGATCGGGACTAGCGGGTACAATGAGCAGTTCTTC. This codes for CASSPIGTSGYNEQFF.

V usage is TRBV6-6 and J usage is TRBJ2-2; 9 bases are shared with TRBD2. The CDR3 runs to 16 residues. Looked up from germline, CDR1 is MNHNY and CDR2 is SVGAGI (reference sequence). V gave up 8 bases and J gave up 3 bases; unmatched junction bases: 10. DNA for the CDR3: TGTGCCAGCGGGGACCCGGCGGGAGGGGACACCGGGGAGCTGTTTTTT. Amino acid sequence: CASGDPAGGDTGELFF.

V gene TRBV27 combines with J gene TRBJ2-1; TRBD2 agrees at 11 bases. The CDR3 contains 17 residues. CDR1 is MNHEY, CDR2 SMNVEV, per germline (reference sequence). V was clipped by 6 bases and J by 2 bases; unmatched bases: 9. The CDR3 DNA reads TGTGCCAGCAGCAGACAAAAGGGACTAGCGGCCTACAATGAGCAGTTCTTC. This translates into CASSRQKGLAAYNEQFF.

The chain couples TRBV27 to TRBJ2-2; 8 bases map to TRBD2. V was pared by 6 bases and J by 5 bases, with 5 bases of the junction left unmatched. This CDR3 has 14 residues. Germline V gene sequence: CDR1 MNHEY, CDR2 SMNVEV (reference sequence). The CDR3 here is CASRSGSVTGELFF. The CDR3 DNA reads TGTGCCAGCAGGAGCGGGAGTGTGACCGGGGAGCTGTTTTTT.

The V and J genes are TRBV27 and TRBJ2-1; 11 positions match TRBD2. V dropped 6 bases and J dropped 7; count of bases not matched to a gene: 8. The CDR3 covers 15 residues. Germline CDR1 and CDR2: MNHEY and SMNVEV (reference sequence). The CDR3: CASRLLAGVGNEQFF. The CDR3 DNA reads as TGTGCCAGCAGGTTACTAGCGGGAGTGGGAAATGAGCAGTTCTTC.

This chain connects TRBV10-3 to TRBJ2-5; 7 bases map to TRBD2. The CDR3 has 14 residues. The germline V gene has CDR1 ENHRY and CDR2 SYGVKD. Trimming at V came to 0 bases and at J to 5 bases, leaving 3 bases not matched to a gene. The CDR3 coding sequence is TGTGCCATCAGTGAGTCCGGGGGGAAGGAGACCCAGTACTTC. This codes for CAISESGGKETQYF.

The J gene is TRBJ2-2, the V gene TRBV5-1, with D uncertain. The V gene's germline CDR1 is SGHRS and CDR2 YFSETQ. V dropped 1 base and J dropped 5 bases, with 12 bases sitting between them. This CDR3 is built from 15 residues. CDR3 DNA: TGCGCCAGCAGCTTGAGTCAGACTGCGACCGGGGAGCTGTTTTTT. Protein sequence: CASSLSQTATGELFF.

In DNA, the CDR3 is TGTGCCAGCGGTCAGACTAGCGGGAGAGACAATGAGCAGTTCTTC. Translating it yields CASGQTSGRDNEQFF. This chain joins TRBV2 and TRBJ2-1; 12 nucleotides agree with TRBD2. Germline CDR1 SNHLY, CDR2 FYNNEI. Germline trimming cut 8 bases from V and 5 bases from J; bases unmatched to any gene: 7. CDR3 length: 15 amino acids.

The chain uses TRBV28 and TRBJ2-3, with a weak D call TRBD1 (6 bases). CDR1 is MDHEN and CDR2 is SYDVKM in the germline V gene. V was clipped by 11 bases and J by 0 bases, with 9 bases between them. The CDR3 extends over 12 amino acids. The CDR3 region is CAGQGSTDTQYF. The CDR3 DNA sequence: TGTGCCGGTCAGGGGAGCACAGATACGCAGTATTTT.

The gene calls are TRBV2 and TRBJ2-4; D gene unclear. V lost 5 bases, J lost 6 bases, and 14 bases lay in between. Germline assignment: CDR1 SNHLY and CDR2 FYNNEI. The length of the CDR3 is 14 residues. CDR3 sequence: CASSPLAVRNIQYF. The CDR3 region has the DNA TGTGCCAGCAGTCCCTTGGCGGTAAGAAACATTCAGTACTTC.

The J gene is TRBJ1-3, the V gene TRBV28; 9 bases match TRBD1. The CDR3 runs 15 residues. V shed 4 bases, J shed 3 bases, and the junction held 4 bases outside the gene matches. In germline, CDR1 is MDHEN, CDR2 SYDVKM. CDR3 sequence (DNA): TGTGCCAGCAGTTCACAGGGGGCATTTGGAAACACCATATATTTT. Its protein is CASSSQGAFGNTIYF. The full variable domain, completed using reference TRBV28 and TRBJ1-3, is DVKVTQSSRYLVKRTGEKVFLECVQDMDHENMFWYRQDPGLGLRLIYFSYDVKMKEKGDIPEGYSVSREKKERFSLILESASTNQTSMYLCASSSQGAFGNTIYFGEGSWLTVV.

This sequence joins TRBV18 and TRBJ2-1; 9 nucleotides agree with TRBD2. V dropped 2 bases and J dropped 5; count of bases not matched to a gene: 7. The CDR3 has 16 amino acids. Germline CDR1 reads KGHSH; CDR2 reads LQKENI. The CDR3 protein is CASSPVWLAGNNEQFF. CDR3 coding DNA: TGTGCCAGCTCACCAGTCTGGCTAGCGGGAAACAATGAGCAGTTCTTC.

This clone showed up just a few times. The chain carries TRBV28 and TRBJ2-2; D is ambiguous. Trimming removed 7 bases at V and 2 bases at J, with 17 bases between. Germline-derived CDR1 and CDR2 are MDHEN and SYDVKM. The CDR3 totals 16 residues. CDR3 sequence: CASTNSLSFNTGELFF. The CDR3 nucleotides are TGTGCCAGCACTAATTCCCTTTCGTTCAACACCGGGGAGCTGTTTTTT.